These T cell receptor beta chains were read from a single sample in a study of blood T cells in healthy people across ages. TCRdb reanalysed the 5' RACE reads using MiXCR and keeps one entry per CDR3 protein. The data hold hundreds of thousands of distinct CDR3 sequences, with around 34% observed a single time. Sequencing was done on a sample of blood. The source is a man between 18 and 29 years old in good health. The CDR3 runs from the conserved cysteine through the conserved F or W.

j_call	v_call	cdr3_aa
TRBJ1-2	TRBV20-1	CSASFGYGYTF
TRBJ1-5	TRBV3-1	CASSQDLVIGQPQHF
TRBJ1-5	TRBV4-3	CAGSQDLANQPQHF
TRBJ1-2	TRBV24-1	CATSEQGNGYTF
TRBJ1-2	TRBV6-5	CASRNRGQIYGYTF
TRBJ2-1	TRBV12-3/TRBV12-4	CASSYPGGPSYNEQFF
TRBJ1-2	TRBV27	CASSHSGSDGYTF
TRBJ2-4	TRBV28	CASEDIAKNIQYF
TRBJ1-4	TRBV12-3/TRBV12-4	CASSPLPDEKLFF
TRBJ2-6	TRBV12-3/TRBV12-4	CASSLGTGTGVSGANVLTF
TRBJ2-2	TRBV20-1	CSAFRQAGELFF
TRBJ2-5	TRBV18	CASSMVRAGETQYF
TRBJ1-1	TRBV25-1	CASSTDRTEAFF
TRBJ2-7	TRBV6-5	CASSYSGAYEQYF
TRBJ1-2	TRBV5-1	CASSAQQDHGYTF
TRBJ2-1	TRBV4-3	CASSQDRGTGAGEQFF
TRBJ1-1	TRBV20-1	CSGKPRMNTEAFF
TRBJ2-3	TRBV12-3/TRBV12-4	CASSFTSGGTDTQYF
TRBJ2-3	TRBV4-3	CASSQDAGPETDTQYF
TRBJ2-3	TRBV4-3	CASSQTRGKDTQYF
TRBJ2-7	TRBV5-1	CASSPAGEVYNEQYF
TRBJ2-1	TRBV6-2/TRBV6-3	CASAGTIYNGQFF
TRBJ2-1	TRBV7-3	CASSLVLDPNEQFF
TRBJ1-1	TRBV21-1	CASSKGGHLRHEAFF
TRBJ1-2	TRBV4-3	CASSQGARGPDGYTF
TRBJ1-1	TRBV9	CASRGGAVGEGGEAFF
TRBJ2-5	TRBV29-1	CSVPGQGGQTQYF
TRBJ1-1	TRBV12-3/TRBV12-4	CASRYETEAFF
TRBJ2-7	TRBV9	CASSVGAGGSEQYF
TRBJ2-3	TRBV7-6	CASTDTYTDTQYF